These T cell receptor beta chains were read from a single sample in a study of cytomegalovirus exposure and HLA in healthy donors. Libraries were prepared by immunoSEQ multiplex PCR; TCRdb keeps only in-frame clonotypes and omits some of them. The sample consists of roughly 330,000 clones, roughly 87% of them appearing once. Sequenced: PBMCs. These receptors came from a woman between 25 and 40 years old in good health and CMV-seropositive. The CDR3 runs from the conserved cysteine through the conserved F or W. The D gene is left open where the match is weak. Size is stated for part of the rows, as once, few or many counts, or as a class when the clone is expanded.

.	TRBV9	TRBD2	TRBJ2-7	TGTGCCAGCAGCGTATCAGGGCTAGCGGGAGACGAGCAGTACTTC	CASSVSGLAGDEQYF
.	TRBV29-1	TRBD1	TRBJ2-7	TGCAGCGTTGAGGACCCGACAGGGGACTACGAGCAGTACTTC	CSVEDPTGDYEQYF
.	TRBV4-3	.	TRBJ1-2	TGCGCCAGCAGCCAAGTGGGATTATGGGGCTACACCTTC	CASSQVGLWGYTF
.	TRBV5-4	.	TRBJ2-2	TGTGCCAGCAGCTTGTGGGGGCAGGGGAACACCGGGGAGCTGTTTTTT	CASSLWGQGNTGELFF
.	TRBV30	.	TRBJ1-6	TGTGCCTGGAACCCCATTAATTCACCCCTCCACTTT	CAWNPINSPLHF
.	TRBV10-3	TRBD1	TRBJ1-5	TGTGCCATCAGCAGGACAGGGGAGGGCAATCAGCCCCAGCATTTT	CAISRTGEGNQPQHF
.	TRBV19	TRBD1	TRBJ2-5	TGTGCCAGTAGTCTTTATTCCGGGACAGGGTCGGAGACCCAGTACTTC	CASSLYSGTGSETQYF
.	TRBV9	TRBD2	TRBJ2-6	TGTGCCAGCAGCGTCAAGCGGGGGGGCCTTTCTGGGGCCAACGTCCTGACTTTC	CASSVKRGGLSGANVLTF
.	TRBV13	.	TRBJ2-7	TGTGCCAGCAGCTTAGGACAGGCACCCGGTCGGGAGCAGTACTTC	CASSLGQAPGREQYF
.	TRBV7-2	.	TRBJ2-7	TGTGCCAGCGGCGGGTTTTCCTACGAGCAGTACTTC	CASGGFSYEQYF
.	TRBV11-2	.	TRBJ2-1	TGTGCCAGCAGCTTAGGGACTTCTTACAATGAGCAGTTCTTC	CASSLGTSYNEQFF
.	TRBV5-1	.	TRBJ2-1	TGCGCCAGCGGAGGTGGGGACACCCACTACAATGAGCAGTTCTTC	CASGGGDTHYNEQFF
.	TRBV7-2	.	TRBJ2-5	TGTGCCAGCACCTCGGGTCCCCAAGAGACCCAGTACTTC	CASTSGPQETQYF
.	TRBV4-2	TRBD2	TRBJ2-7	TGTGCCAGCAGCCCCCGGGAGGGGGGGTACGAGCAGTACTTC	CASSPREGGYEQYF
.	TRBV9	TRBD1	TRBJ1-2	TGTGCCAGCAGCGTCCGGGACAGGGTGGATGGCTACACCTTC	CASSVRDRVDGYTF
.	TRBV2	TRBD2	TRBJ2-3	TGTGCCACCCTAGGACTAGCGGGTGTAACGCCTCGGCCGGGAGATACGCAGTATTTT	CATLGLAGVTPRPGDTQYF
.	TRBV27	.	TRBJ2-1	TGTGCCAGCAGTTTCAAGCTCCCCTACAATGAGCAGTTCTTC	CASSFKLPYNEQFF
.	TRBV5-6	.	TRBJ2-7	TGTGCCAGCGGGAGCTCCTACGAGCAGTACTTC	CASGSSYEQYF
.	TRBV27	TRBD1	TRBJ2-1	TGTGCCAGCAGTTTTTCGACAGGGAGCTCCTACAATGAGCAGTTCTTC	CASSFSTGSSYNEQFF
.	TRBV7-3	TRBD2	TRBJ2-1	TGTGCCAGCAGCGAAGGACTAGCGGGAGGGCCTGACAATGAGCAGTTCTTC	CASSEGLAGGPDNEQFF
few	TRBV5-4	.	TRBJ2-2	TGTGCCAGCAGCGCCCTAGCCTACACCGGGGAGCTGTTTTTT	CASSALAYTGELFF
.	TRBV9	.	TRBJ2-7	TGTGCCAGCAGCGTCAGGGAATCCTACGAGCAGTACTTC	CASSVRESYEQYF
few	TRBV27	.	TRBJ2-7	TGTGCCAGCAGTTCTACCTACGAGCAGTACTTC	CASSSTYEQYF
.	TRBV5-4	TRBD1	TRBJ2-5	TGTGCCAGCAGCTTAGCAGGGGGCTATGGAGAGACCCAGTACTTC	CASSLAGGYGETQYF
.	TRBV30	.	TRBJ2-2	TGTGCCTGGAGTCGGGGTCCCGGGGAGCTGTTTTTT	CAWSRGPGELFF
.	TRBV28	TRBD2	TRBJ2-1	TGTGCCAGCAGTTTACAAGCGGGAGGGCCCCCCGAGGATGAGCAGTTCTTC	CASSLQAGGPPEDEQFF
few	TRBV27	TRBD1	TRBJ1-2	TGTGCCAGCAGTTCCTACCCACAGGGGGCTGGCTATGGCTACACCTTC	CASSSYPQGAGYGYTF
.	TRBV5-6	TRBD1	TRBJ2-7	TGTGCCAGCAGCTTTCCCGGGGACAGGGGTTACGAGCAGTACTTC	CASSFPGDRGYEQYF
.	TRBV7-9	TRBD1	TRBJ2-7	TGTGCCAGCGGGACAGTCTCCTACGAGCAGTACTTC	CASGTVSYEQYF
.	TRBV4-3	.	TRBJ1-2	TGCGCCAGCAGCCAAGATTGGACGGGAGTCCAGGGCTACACCTTC	CASSQDWTGVQGYTF
.	TRBV5-1	.	TRBJ2-7	TGCGCCAGCAGCCCAGAGGGGAGCTCCTACGAGCAGTACTTC	CASSPEGSSYEQYF
.	TRBV15	.	TRBJ1-5	TGTGCCACCAGCCGAGGACGGGGCAATCAGCCCCAGCATTTT	CATSRGRGNQPQHF
.	TRBV6-1	.	TRBJ1-2	TGTGCCAGCAGTGGGCCCGGACGAGGAGTCCATCGGTATGGCTACACCTTC	CASSGPGRGVHRYGYTF